This T cell receptor beta chain is drawn from a study of blood T cell repertoires in COVID-19. Turning to the study itself: Samples came from the United States, Italy and Spain, spanning acute and convalescent COVID-19.

Across fewer than 25 US areas, participants ranged in age from roughly 18 to 95 years. Symptom resolution, clearance, or two negative PCRs marked donors in Cohort 3 as recovered. In the study's own analysis: Reference gene primer amplification in the assay estimated nucleated cell counts. The protocol was immunoSEQ multiplex PCR, while the TCRdb copy is restricted to in-frame clones and leaves out a portion. V and J calls and clone size are those listed in that table; D and trimming were worked out from the DNA. The sample has some 530,000 clones, less than 90% seen once. CDR3 length: 14 residues. Deletions cut 1 base from V and 7 bases from J, with 10 bases between. CDR1 and CDR2 (germline): KGHDR, SFDVKD.

This clonotype originated in a woman in her fifties or sixties who had recovered from COVID-19. This chain joins TRBV24-1 and TRBJ1-5, with a weak D call TRBD1 (5 bases). Sequences were obtained from PBMCs or T cells enriched from blood (not recorded which). CDR3 amino acids: CATSDFGGGQPQHF. CDR3 in DNA: TGTGCCACCAGTGATTTTGGGGGGGGACAGCCCCAGCATTTT.